Following are 11 T cell receptor beta chains from one sample sequenced in a study of T cell responses to AZD1222 COVID-19 vaccine (dated by TCRdb to 2020 to 2022). The sample's time point label is to be understood as: about 28 days (+/-7) after the second vaccine dose. Library construction relied on the immunoSEQ multiplex PCR assay. In TCRdb, the immuneACCESS table is reduced to in-frame sequences with V and J assigned. These tables do not hold every clone; where another copy was compared, an unresolved V gene accounts for under half, and the others remain unexplained. Counted in this sample were over 55,000 clones; around three quarters of them appeared once. Clones ranked in the top ten supply around 3.5% of the sample. Sequences were derived from peripheral blood, sampled 28 days after the second AZD1222 dose. These receptor sequences come from an adult who received the AZD1222 COVID-19 vaccine.

This sequence joins TRBV28 and TRBJ2-3; TRBD2 matches at 8 bases. Looked up from germline, CDR1 is MDHEN and CDR2 is SYDVKM. Trimming removed 4 bases from V and 4 bases from J; junction bases left unmatched: 7. This CDR3 is built from 15 residues. The CDR3 loop is CASSSTGGGPDTQYF. The CDR3 nucleotides read TGTGCCAGCAGTTCCACGGGCGGGGGGCCAGATACGCAGTATTTT.

This clone has only a few counts. The genes are TRBV7-8 and TRBJ1-5; 9 bases fit TRBD1. This CDR3 contains 15 residues. The V segment lost 0 bases and the J segment 6 bases; nucleotides outside the gene matches: 3. Germline V lookup: CDR1 SGHVS, CDR2 FQNEAQ. Here the CDR3 reads CASSLADRGGQPQHF. CDR3 nucleotide sequence: TGTGCCAGCAGCTTAGCGGACAGGGGCGGTCAGCCCCAGCATTTT.

The V call is TRBV29-1, the J call TRBJ1-1; perhaps TRBD1 as D (6 bases). This CDR3 spans 13 amino acids. The germline V and J ends were trimmed by 5 bases and 2 bases, with 12 bases remaining between them. Germline V gene data show CDR1 as SQVTM and CDR2 as ANQGSEA. As DNA, the CDR3 is TGCAGCGTTTCAAGGGGGGGAAACACTGAAGCTTTCTTT. Translation: CSVSRGGNTEAFF.

This clone is a singleton in its sample. The V and J genes are TRBV21-1 and TRBJ2-3; TRBD2 is the table's D call and was not checked against the DNA. TRBV21-1 represents a pseudogene. This CDR3 spans 21 amino acids. The CDR3 sequence is CASSKGPGKPAGGRSTDTQYF. The CDR3 coding sequence is TGTGCCAGCAGCAAAGGGCCGGGGAAGCCAGCGGGGGGAAGGAGCACAGATACGCAGTATTTT.

This clone came up a few times. J is TRBJ1-4 and V is TRBV30, with unresolved D. The CDR3 totals 14 residues. V was cut by 0 bases and J by 8 bases, with 13 bases left in between. Germline lookup yields CDR1 GTSNPN and CDR2 SVGIG (reference sequence). CDR3: CAWSVLREEEKLFF. For the CDR3, the DNA is TGTGCCTGGAGTGTACTAAGGGAAGAGGAAAAACTGTTTTTT.

The chain couples TRBV27 to TRBJ1-6; D ambiguous. Trimming took off 2 bases at V and 0 bases at J, with 14 bases between the two ends. CDR3 length equals 18 residues. CDR1 and CDR2 from the germline V gene are MNHEY and SMNVEV (reference sequence). The CDR3 DNA follows: TGTGCCAGCAGTTTACGCATTCCGTCGGCCTCCTATAATTCACCCCTCCACTTT. This translates into CASSLRIPSASYNSPLHF.

DNA of the CDR3: TGTGCCAGCAGCTGGGAGGGGGTCACGGATACGCAGTATTTT. Its translation: CASSWEGVTDTQYF. The chain combines TRBV5-5 with TRBJ2-3, with D tentatively TRBD2 (7 bases). The CDR3 length is 14 residues. Per germline, CDR1 SGHKS and CDR2 YYEKEE (reference sequence). Trimming pared 3 bases from V and 6 bases from J, leaving 14 bases between.

The V call is TRBV3-1 (or the pseudogene TRBV3-2), the J call TRBJ2-5, with D perhaps given as TRBD1 or TRBD2 (5 bases each). The V gene's germline CDR1 is LGHDT and CDR2 YNNKEL (reference sequence). V lost 6 bases, J lost 7 bases, and 18 bases lay in between. The CDR3 totals 14 residues. The CDR3 DNA is TGTGCCAGCAGTTATACCGGGACCGGTGGGACCCAGTACTTC. As protein: CASSYTGTGGTQYF.

This sequence joins TRBV5-4 and TRBJ1-6; 9 bases align to TRBD1. Germline V gene sequence: CDR1 SGHNT, CDR2 YYREEE (reference sequence). Germline trimming cut 0 bases from V and 6 bases from J; bases unmatched to any gene: 1. This CDR3 region has 15 residues. For the CDR3, the DNA is TGTGCCAGCAGCTTGGTGGACAGGGGTAATTCACCCCTCCACTTT. Its translation: CASSLVDRGNSPLHF.

This chain joins TRBV5-6 and TRBJ1-6; tentative D call: TRBD1 (6 bases). The germline CDR1 and CDR2 sequences are SGHDT and YYEEEE. Trimming pared 2 bases from V and 7 bases from J, leaving 13 bases between. This CDR3 contains 15 residues. The CDR3 region is CASSFEGRGNSPLHF. CDR3 nucleotide sequence: TGTGCCAGCAGCTTCGAGGGCAGGGGAAATTCACCCCTCCACTTT.

The chain recombines TRBV2 with TRBJ1-2, with 7 bases fitting TRBD1. Germline V gives CDR1 SNHLY, CDR2 FYNNEI. V gave up 1 base and J gave up 7 bases; unmatched junction bases: 9. This CDR3 has 15 residues. The CDR3 nucleotides are TGTGCCAGCAGTGAAGTCGGGACAGCTGACGGTGGCTACACCTTC. Translated: CASSEVGTADGGYTF.